The rows below give T cell receptor beta chains drawn from one sample of a study of T cell responses to AZD1222 COVID-19 vaccine. Profiled with immunoSEQ multiplex PCR; TCRdb holds only in-frame clones, not every one. The table records 130,000 to 150,000 clones, approximately 88% of them present only once. The starting material was peripheral blood, obtained 28 days after the second dose of the MenACWY control vaccine. The receptors stem from an adult who received the MenACWY meningococcal vaccine as a control. The CDR3 runs from the conserved cysteine through the conserved F or W. Fields, in order: D gene, J gene, clone size, V gene, CDR3 DNA, CDR3 protein. The D gene is left open where the match is weak. For some rows the clone size is stated as once, few or many, or as a class when expanded; others skip it.

D gene: -; J gene: TRBJ1-1; clone size: few; V gene: TRBV18; CDR3 DNA: TGTGCCAGCTCACCGGGTACAGGAATGAACACTGAAGCTTTCTTT; CDR3 protein: CASSPGTGMNTEAFF
D gene: -; J gene: TRBJ2-3; clone size: -; V gene: TRBV29-1; CDR3 DNA: TGCAGCGGTAGGGCAGATACGCAGTATTTT; CDR3 protein: CSGRADTQYF
D gene: -; J gene: TRBJ2-1; clone size: -; V gene: TRBV6-2/TRBV6-3; CDR3 DNA: TGTGCCAGCAGCCCCAGGGAAAAGGTTTACAATGAGCAGTTCTTC; CDR3 protein: CASSPREKVYNEQFF
D gene: -; J gene: TRBJ1-1; clone size: once; V gene: TRBV12-5; CDR3 DNA: TGTGCTAGTGGCCGCGACACCATGGGGGGGACTGAAGCTTTCTTT; CDR3 protein: CASGRDTMGGTEAFF
D gene: -; J gene: TRBJ1-2; clone size: -; V gene: TRBV7-2; CDR3 DNA: TGTGCCAGCAGCTTGCAGGGAAGTTACTATGGCTACACCTTC; CDR3 protein: CASSLQGSYYGYTF
D gene: TRBD1; J gene: TRBJ1-3; clone size: -; V gene: TRBV18; CDR3 DNA: TGTGCCAGCTCAGCCACAGGGGCTGGAAACACCATATATTTT; CDR3 protein: CASSATGAGNTIYF
D gene: -; J gene: TRBJ1-2; clone size: -; V gene: TRBV7-2; CDR3 DNA: TGTGCCAGCAGCTTTGCTCAGAACTATGGCTACACCTTC; CDR3 protein: CASSFAQNYGYTF
D gene: TRBD1; J gene: TRBJ1-3; clone size: -; V gene: TRBV19; CDR3 DNA: TGTGCCAGTAGTATAGAAGGGAACAGGGGCTCTGGAAACACCATATATTTT; CDR3 protein: CASSIEGNRGSGNTIYF
D gene: -; J gene: TRBJ1-1; clone size: -; V gene: TRBV5-1; CDR3 DNA: TGCGCCAGCAGCTTGGAGCCAGGGGTAGGGACTGAAGCTTTCTTT; CDR3 protein: CASSLEPGVGTEAFF
D gene: -; J gene: TRBJ1-6; clone size: -; V gene: TRBV18; CDR3 DNA: TGTGCCAGCTCACCTGCGGTGGGGTTGGATTCACCCCTCCACTTT; CDR3 protein: CASSPAVGLDSPLHF
D gene: -; J gene: TRBJ2-3; clone size: -; V gene: TRBV7-2; CDR3 DNA: TGTGCCAGCAGCTTAAATCGGGCGGGCCGAACAGATACGCAGTATTTT; CDR3 protein: CASSLNRAGRTDTQYF
D gene: TRBD2; J gene: TRBJ2-3; clone size: -; V gene: TRBV24-1; CDR3 DNA: TGTGCCACCAGTGACACTACTAGCGGCTTGTATACGCAGTATTTT; CDR3 protein: CATSDTTSGLYTQYF
D gene: TRBD2; J gene: TRBJ2-1; clone size: -; V gene: TRBV4-3; CDR3 DNA: TGCGCCAGCAGCCAAGGGACTAGCTACGTCCCCACAGAGCAGTTCTTC; CDR3 protein: CASSQGTSYVPTEQFF
D gene: -; J gene: TRBJ2-7; clone size: -; V gene: TRBV7-2; CDR3 DNA: TGTGCCAGCAGCTTAGGGTCCGGACCGCAGGGTCCACAGTACTTC; CDR3 protein: CASSLGSGPQGPQYF
D gene: -; J gene: TRBJ2-6; clone size: -; V gene: TRBV28; CDR3 DNA: TGTGCCAGCAGTTTATTGGGCCCTGGGGCCAACGTCCTGACTTTC; CDR3 protein: CASSLLGPGANVLTF
D gene: -; J gene: TRBJ1-2; clone size: -; V gene: TRBV29-1; CDR3 DNA: TGCAGCGTTGAAGGTACTTTAGGGAACTATGGCTACACCTTC; CDR3 protein: CSVEGTLGNYGYTF
D gene: -; J gene: TRBJ1-2; clone size: -; V gene: TRBV7-9; CDR3 DNA: TGTGCCAGCAGCTTTGAGTATGGCTACACCTTC; CDR3 protein: CASSFEYGYTF
D gene: -; J gene: TRBJ1-1; clone size: once; V gene: TRBV4-1; CDR3 DNA: TGCGCCAGCAGCCAAGAGCCAGACCAGTTCACTGAAGCTTTCTTT; CDR3 protein: CASSQEPDQFTEAFF
D gene: -; J gene: TRBJ2-7; clone size: -; V gene: TRBV3-1/TRBV3-2; CDR3 DNA: TGTGCCAGCAGCCCGCCCGGGGCGTCCTACGAGCAGTACTTC; CDR3 protein: CASSPPGASYEQYF
D gene: -; J gene: TRBJ1-2; clone size: -; V gene: TRBV28; CDR3 DNA: TGTGCCAGCAGTCCTACCCCCCCCTATGGCTACACCTTC; CDR3 protein: CASSPTPPYGYTF
D gene: -; J gene: TRBJ1-6; clone size: -; V gene: TRBV27; CDR3 DNA: TGTGCCAGCAGCCCAGGGATCACCTATAATTCACCCCTCCACTTT; CDR3 protein: CASSPGITYNSPLHF
D gene: -; J gene: TRBJ2-2; clone size: -; V gene: TRBV4-1; CDR3 DNA: TGCGCCAGCAGCCAAGGGCTGCTAAAAAACACCGGGGAGCTGTTTTTT; CDR3 protein: CASSQGLLKNTGELFF
D gene: TRBD1; J gene: TRBJ1-5; clone size: -; V gene: TRBV2; CDR3 DNA: TGTGCCAGCACCCCGGGACAGGCTGATCAGCCCCAGCATTTT; CDR3 protein: CASTPGQADQPQHF
D gene: -; J gene: TRBJ1-5; clone size: -; V gene: TRBV5-8; CDR3 DNA: TGTGCCAGCAGCTTGGGACAGTATAATCAGCCCCAGCATTTT; CDR3 protein: CASSLGQYNQPQHF
D gene: TRBD2; J gene: TRBJ2-2; clone size: -; V gene: TRBV6-2/TRBV6-3; CDR3 DNA: TGTGCCAGCAGCGCCGGATCAGGGACTAGCTCTGGGGAGCTGTTTTTT; CDR3 protein: CASSAGSGTSSGELFF
D gene: TRBD2; J gene: TRBJ2-3; clone size: -; V gene: TRBV11-2; CDR3 DNA: TGTGCCAGCAGTCCAGCGGGTGGCGGGGGGTACACAGATACGCAGTATTTT; CDR3 protein: CASSPAGGGGYTDTQYF
D gene: -; J gene: TRBJ1-2; clone size: -; V gene: TRBV6-2/TRBV6-3; CDR3 DNA: TGTGCCAGCAGCCGACCCGTCACCAGACAGTCTAACTATGGCTACACCTTC; CDR3 protein: CASSRPVTRQSNYGYTF
D gene: -; J gene: TRBJ1-6; clone size: -; V gene: TRBV28; CDR3 DNA: TGTGCCAGCGGCAGCGGGGGATCACCCCTCCACTTT; CDR3 protein: CASGSGGSPLHF
D gene: -; J gene: TRBJ1-5; clone size: -; V gene: TRBV18; CDR3 DNA: TGTGCCAGCTCACCAGGAGGGCAGAATCAGCCCCAGCATTTT; CDR3 protein: CASSPGGQNQPQHF
D gene: -; J gene: TRBJ1-4; clone size: -; V gene: TRBV21-1; CDR3 DNA: TGTGCCAGCAATGTCGGGCCTTCGGGTAATGAAAAACTGTTTTTT; CDR3 protein: CASNVGPSGNEKLFF
D gene: -; J gene: TRBJ2-2; clone size: -; V gene: TRBV6-5; CDR3 DNA: TGTGCCAGCAGTTACTCTTGGGTTGCCGGGGAGCTGTTTTTT; CDR3 protein: CASSYSWVAGELFF
D gene: -; J gene: TRBJ1-1; clone size: -; V gene: TRBV9; CDR3 DNA: TGTGCCAGCAGCGTAGCTGGGGTGAACACTGAAGCTTTCTTT; CDR3 protein: CASSVAGVNTEAFF
D gene: -; J gene: TRBJ1-2; clone size: -; V gene: TRBV5-1; CDR3 DNA: TGCGCCAGCAGCTTGGAGACAGGCGCTGGCTACACCTTC; CDR3 protein: CASSLETGAGYTF
D gene: TRBD1; J gene: TRBJ1-5; clone size: -; V gene: TRBV19; CDR3 DNA: TGTGCCAGTAGTATGGACAGGGGGGGCAATCAGCCCCAGCATTTT; CDR3 protein: CASSMDRGGNQPQHF
D gene: -; J gene: TRBJ2-2; clone size: -; V gene: TRBV2; CDR3 DNA: TGTGCCAGCACCCCTAGGGGGGGAACACCCGGGGAGCTGTTTTTT; CDR3 protein: CASTPRGGTPGELFF
D gene: -; J gene: TRBJ1-4; clone size: -; V gene: TRBV19; CDR3 DNA: TGTGCCAGTAGTAAGGGGGTTTCTGGTGGCGAAAAACTGTTTTTT; CDR3 protein: CASSKGVSGGEKLFF
D gene: TRBD1; J gene: TRBJ1-2; clone size: -; V gene: TRBV14; CDR3 DNA: TGTGCCAGCAGCCACGGACAGGGGCTTTCCGACTATGGCTACACCTTC; CDR3 protein: CASSHGQGLSDYGYTF
D gene: -; J gene: TRBJ1-5; clone size: -; V gene: TRBV19; CDR3 DNA: TGTGCCAGTAGGATGGACAGAACTTATAGCAATCAGCCCCAGCATTTT; CDR3 protein: CASRMDRTYSNQPQHF
D gene: -; J gene: TRBJ2-5; clone size: -; V gene: TRBV18; CDR3 DNA: TGTGCCAGCTCACCACCTCGAGCTATCGGGGAGACCCAGTACTTC; CDR3 protein: CASSPPRAIGETQYF
D gene: TRBD1; J gene: TRBJ2-2; clone size: -; V gene: TRBV27; CDR3 DNA: TGTGCCAGCTGTCGACAGGGGGCGCAGAGAGACACCGGGGAGCTGTTTTTT; CDR3 protein: CASCRQGAQRDTGELFF
D gene: -; J gene: TRBJ2-4; clone size: -; V gene: TRBV16; CDR3 DNA: TGTGCCAGCAGCCAATCTTGGAGTGCCAAAAACATTCAGTACTTC; CDR3 protein: CASSQSWSAKNIQYF
D gene: TRBD1; J gene: TRBJ2-1; clone size: -; V gene: TRBV3-1/TRBV3-2; CDR3 DNA: TGTGCCAGCAGCCAACCGGGACAGATCTCCGGTGAGCAGTTCTTC; CDR3 protein: CASSQPGQISGEQFF
D gene: -; J gene: TRBJ1-2; clone size: -; V gene: TRBV30; CDR3 DNA: TGTGCCTGGGCCGGGGATACGAGCGGCTACACCTTC; CDR3 protein: CAWAGDTSGYTF